This entry features one TCR beta chain sequence. Sequence at one end of the junction differs from germline and may be a read error. With around 450 ng total RNA as template and a constant-region primer, TCR beta cDNA was made. It was through three nested multiplex PCR rounds of slightly modified ARM-PCR that TCR beta libraries arose. It was with TRBV1-TRBV30 forward primers and a C-beta reverse primer that the first two PCR rounds were run, at around 11 cycles each. From the multiplex PCR reads, TCRdb called clonotypes with MiXCR, one entry per CDR3 protein. The table lists about 310,000 distinct CDR3 sequences, 65% of them singletons. Germline DNA was extracted too, while blood RNA derived from unsorted whole blood. These data are taken from a study of tumor-infiltrating lymphocytes in primary liver carcinoma. The V gene's germline CDR1 is SGHRS and CDR2 YFSETQ. The CDR3 consists of 14 residues.

The receptor's source is a man between 40 and 49 years old with primary liver carcinoma and hepatitis B virus infection. What was sequenced was peripheral blood. The rearrangement links TRBV5-1 to TRBJ2-7; maybe TRBD2 (6 bases). CDR3 protein: CVSSFGGAWDEQYF. The CDR3, as DNA: TGCGTCAGCAGCTTCGGGGGAGCGTGGGACGAGCAGTACTTC. Filled out from reference TRBV5-1 and TRBJ2-7, the complete variable domain reads KAGVTQTPRYLIKTRGQQVTLSCSPISGHRSVSWYQQTPGQGLQFLFEYFSETQRNKGNFPGRFSGRQFSNSRSEMNVSTLELGDSALYLCVSSFGGAWDEQYFGPGTRLTVT.